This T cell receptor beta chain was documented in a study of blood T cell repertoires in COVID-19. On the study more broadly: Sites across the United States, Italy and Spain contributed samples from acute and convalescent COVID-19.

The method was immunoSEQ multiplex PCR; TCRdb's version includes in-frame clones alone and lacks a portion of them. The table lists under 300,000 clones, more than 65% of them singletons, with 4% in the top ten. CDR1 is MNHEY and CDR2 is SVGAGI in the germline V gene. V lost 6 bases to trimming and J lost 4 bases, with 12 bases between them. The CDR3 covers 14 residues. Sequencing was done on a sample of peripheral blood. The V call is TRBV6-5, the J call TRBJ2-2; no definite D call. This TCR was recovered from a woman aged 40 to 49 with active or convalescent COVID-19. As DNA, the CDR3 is TGTGCCAGCAGGTCCGAGCCCTTCACCGGGGAGCTGTTTTTT. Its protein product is CASRSEPFTGELFF.